This record concerns one T cell receptor (beta chain) sequence. The sample originates from a study of blood T cell repertoires in COVID-19. The wider study: Collection of acute and convalescent COVID-19 samples took place in the United States, Italy and Spain. PBMCs, B-cell-depleted T cells, or T cells provided the cDNA or gDNA that made up the material.

Libraries were prepared by immunoSEQ multiplex PCR; TCRdb keeps only in-frame clonotypes and omits some of them. The sample records around 250,000 clones, about 82% being singletons. Study members were between about 18 and 95 years old and lived in about two dozen US regions. Cohort placement rested on clinical history that participants reported themselves. The germline V and J ends were trimmed by 3 bases and 10 bases, with 12 bases remaining between them. Germline CDR1 and CDR2: MNHEY and SVGEGT. The CDR3 covers 12 residues. The source material was PBMCs or T cells enriched from blood (not recorded which). The origin of this receptor is a woman aged 50 to 60 with acute COVID-19. The chain couples TRBV6-2 or TRBV6-3 to TRBJ1-2; no reliable D call. The CDR3 bases are TGTGCCAGCAGTTATATTCAGGATGTCTACACCTTC. Amino acid sequence: CASSYIQDVYTF.